This entry lists 18 T cell receptor beta chains sequenced from one sample in a study of T cells in Graves' hyperthyroidism and ophthalmopathy. Amplification targeted TCR beta CDR3 regions from RNA transcripts. First-round RT-PCR of the TCR CDR3 relied on the HTBI primer set. Using its own MiXCR run on the multiplex PCR reads, TCRdb lists one record per CDR3 protein. The sample yields 150,000 or so distinct CDR3 sequences, 22% seen once. Material for sequencing was blood. The receptors shown here come from a woman aged 50 to 65 with Graves' hyperthyroidism that later progressed to Graves' ophthalmopathy.

The gene calls are TRBV5-1 and TRBJ2-1, with 9 bases aligning to TRBD2. The CDR3 covers 14 residues. The germline V gene encodes CDR1 SGHRS and CDR2 YFSETQ. V lost 4 bases, J lost 8 bases, and 7 bases stayed unmatched. The DNA of the CDR3 is TGCGCCAGCAGCCCGCGGGAGGGCCTCGATGAGCAGTTCTTC. Residues: CASSPREGLDEQFF. The entire variable domain, with the rest obtained from reference TRBV5-1 and TRBJ2-1, is as follows: KAGVTQTPRYLIKTRGQQVTLSCSPISGHRSVSWYQQTPGQGLQFLFEYFSETQRNKGNFPGRFSGRQFSNSRSEMNVSTLELGDSALYLCASSPREGLDEQFFGPGTRLTVL.

The chain carries TRBV20-1 and TRBJ2-3; the match to TRBD2 covers 13 bases. V shed 2 bases, J shed 5 bases, and the junction held 10 bases outside the gene matches. The germline CDR1 and CDR2 sequences are DFQATT and SNEGSKA (reference sequence). The CDR3 contains 17 residues. As DNA, the CDR3 is TGCAGTGCTAGAAGAAGGACTAGCGGGAGTTCAGTAGATACGCAGTATTTT. This encodes CSARRRTSGSSVDTQYF.

The gene calls are TRBV3-1 and TRBJ1-4; the match to TRBD1 covers 11 bases. CDR1 and CDR2 from the germline V gene are LGHDT and YNNKEL (reference sequence). Trimming at V came to 4 bases and at J to 0 bases, leaving 1 base not matched to a gene. This CDR3 has 16 residues. CDR3 DNA: TGTGCCAGCAGCCGGGGACAGGGGGCAACTAATGAAAAACTGTTTTTT. Protein: CASSRGQGATNEKLFF.

This clonotype was counted many times. The V call is TRBV20-1, the J call TRBJ2-3; D unresolved. Trimming shortened V by 3 bases and J by 2 bases, and 6 bases separated the two germline ends. From germline, CDR1 is DFQATT and CDR2 SNEGSKA (reference sequence). The CDR3 loop spans 12 amino acids. This chain's CDR3 is CSASLATDTQYF. DNA for the CDR3: TGCAGTGCTAGCTTAGCCACAGATACGCAGTATTTT.

This clonotype was picked up many times. CDR3 coding DNA: TGTGCCAGCAGCCCACACACCGACAGGGACGCCAAAAACATTCAGTACTTC. This codes for CASSPHTDRDAKNIQYF. This chain links TRBV3-1 with TRBJ2-4; 7 positions agree with TRBD1. Looked up from germline, CDR1 is LGHDT and CDR2 is YNNKEL (reference sequence). This CDR3 is 17 amino acids long. Germline trimming cut 4 bases from V and 1 base from J; bases unmatched to any gene: 10.

This clonotype was picked up many times. The chain links TRBV20-1 to TRBJ2-7; 7 bases align to TRBD1. This CDR3 has 12 residues. V gave up 5 bases and J gave up 7 bases; unmatched junction bases: 8. The germline V gene encodes CDR1 DFQATT and CDR2 SNEGSKA (reference sequence). The CDR3 DNA reads TGCAGTGCTCCCGACAGGGTCACGGAGCAGTACTTC. It codes for CSAPDRVTEQYF.

This clonotype was picked up many times. The chain is built from TRBV28 and TRBJ2-7; 7 nucleotides match TRBD1. The CDR3 length is 14 residues. Germline lookup yields CDR1 MDHEN and CDR2 SYDVKM. J was trimmed by 6 bases and V by 5 bases; bases with no gene match: 10. The CDR3 DNA reads TGTGCCAGCAGTGAACAGGGGATAGGGGGCGAGCAGTACTTC. Protein: CASSEQGIGGEQYF.

The table lists this clonotype with many counts. The gene calls are TRBV28 and TRBJ1-5; D possibly corresponds to TRBD1 (5 bases). There are 15 residues in the CDR3. Trimming removed 6 bases at V and 4 bases at J, with 16 bases between. From germline, CDR1 is MDHEN and CDR2 SYDVKM. The CDR3 DNA reads as TGTGCCAGCAGGGGGGACGGCCATCGAAATCAGCCCCAGCATTTT. Its protein product is CASRGDGHRNQPQHF. Combining the CDR3 with reference TRBV28 and TRBJ1-5 gives the whole variable domain DVKVTQSSRYLVKRTGEKVFLECVQDMDHENMFWYRQDPGLGLRLIYFSYDVKMKEKGDIPEGYSVSREKKERFSLILESASTNQTSMYLCASRGDGHRNQPQHFGDGTRLSIL.

The chain couples TRBV6-1 to TRBJ2-1; D gene unclear. The CDR3 covers 12 residues. With 5 bases removed from V and 8 bases from J, the gap between germline ends came to 10 bases. Germline-derived CDR1 and CDR2 are MNHNS and SASEGT. CDR3 sequence: CASSPEAYEQFF. The CDR3 region has the DNA TGTGCCAGCAGTCCAGAGGCGTATGAGCAGTTCTTC.

This clonotype has a count of ten or more. V gene TRBV18 combines with J gene TRBJ1-5; D gene ambiguous. Between the trimmed V and J ends, which lost 2 bases and 7 bases, there was a span of 9 bases. The CDR3 has 13 residues. CDR1 KGHSH and CDR2 LQKENI come from the germline V gene. The CDR3 nucleotides read TGTGCCAGCTCACCAACCGACGGCCAGCCCCAGCATTTT. It encodes CASSPTDGQPQHF.

This clonotype appeared many times. The CDR3 coding sequence is TGTGCCAGCAGTGGGGGACAGGGTCTCAATCAGCCCCAGCATTTT. Encoded protein: CASSGGQGLNQPQHF. The gene calls are TRBV6-1 and TRBJ1-5; 9 bases align to TRBD1. V trimming: 4 bases; J trimming: 3 bases; junction bases outside the gene matches: 4. Germline V lookup: CDR1 MNHNS, CDR2 SASEGT. The CDR3 runs to 15 residues.

In its sample, this clonotype was seen many times. The chain has TRBV20-1 and TRBJ2-2; 12 positions match TRBD2. The CDR3 length is 16 residues. V shed 6 bases and J 6 bases; nucleotides not matched to a gene: 11. Germline CDR1 and CDR2: DFQATT and SNEGSKA (reference sequence). The CDR3 here is CSALPRLAGEPGELFF. CDR3 DNA: TGCAGTGCCCTCCCTCGACTAGCGGGAGAACCCGGGGAGCTGTTTTTT.

This clonotype was recorded at least ten times. The chain carries TRBV30 and TRBJ2-3; the D is unclear. The CDR3 extends over 18 amino acids. Germline assignment: CDR1 GTSNPN and CDR2 SVGIG (reference sequence). Between the trimmed V and J ends, which lost 2 bases and 2 bases, there was a span of 23 bases. The CDR3 coding sequence is TGTGCCTGGAGTAGCGCCGTCACCCTCCACTTTATCACAGATACGCAGTATTTT. Translating it yields CAWSSAVTLHFITDTQYF.

J is TRBJ2-3 and V is TRBV28; tentatively, D is TRBD1 or TRBD2 (6 bases each). This CDR3 contains 15 residues. Per the germline V gene, CDR1 is MDHEN and CDR2 is SYDVKM. V lost 1 base and J lost 5, with 13 bases in between. The CDR3 nucleotides are TGTGCCAGCAGTTTATCAGCGGAGGGGGAAGATACGCAGTATTTT. Translated, it gives CASSLSAEGEDTQYF.

The gene calls are TRBV5-1 and TRBJ2-1, with TRBD2 identical over 7 bases. Germline loops: CDR1 SGHRS, CDR2 YFSETQ. The CDR3 sequence is 18 residues long. V shed 3 bases, J shed 5 bases, and the junction held 17 bases outside the gene matches. CDR3 region: CASSSPAAAGVIHNEQFF. The CDR3 region has the DNA TGCGCCAGCAGCTCACCGGCGGCGGCGGGAGTGATACACAATGAGCAGTTCTTC. Combining the CDR3 with reference TRBV5-1 and TRBJ2-1 gives the whole variable domain KAGVTQTPRYLIKTRGQQVTLSCSPISGHRSVSWYQQTPGQGLQFLFEYFSETQRNKGNFPGRFSGRQFSNSRSEMNVSTLELGDSALYLCASSSPAAAGVIHNEQFFGPGTRLTVL.

This clonotype was counted many times. The genes are TRBV7-9 and TRBJ2-4; 9 nucleotides match TRBD1. Germline V CDR1 and CDR2: SEHNR, FQNEAQ (reference sequence). V was clipped by 5 bases and J by 0 bases; unmatched bases: 5. The CDR3 runs to 16 residues. The CDR3 DNA follows: TGTGCCAGCAGCACTGACAGGGGGGGAGCCAAAAACATTCAGTACTTC. Its translation: CASSTDRGGAKNIQYF.

This clonotype is classed as medium-sized. The gene calls are TRBV7-6 and TRBJ2-6, with a weak D call TRBD1 (6 bases). Trimming took off 2 bases at V and 4 bases at J, with 15 bases between the two ends. In germline, CDR1 is SGHVS, CDR2 FNYEAQ. The CDR3 length is 17 residues. CDR3 coding DNA: TGTGCCAGCAGCTTAACCACAGACAGGTTCGGGGCCAACGTCCTGACTTTC. Amino acid sequence: CASSLTTDRFGANVLTF.

This clonotype was counted many times. The chain employs TRBV7-9 and TRBJ2-1; D not resolved. This CDR3 region has 13 residues. V shed 6 bases and J shed 3 bases, with 9 bases lying between them. CDR1 SEHNR and CDR2 FQNEAQ come from the germline V gene (reference sequence). CDR3 DNA sequence: TGTGCCAGCAGTTCGACGGACTACAATGAGCAGTTCTTC. Its protein product is CASSSTDYNEQFF.